This entry lists 10 T cell receptor beta chains sequenced from one sample in a study of early T cells in non-severe SARS-CoV-2 infection (dated by TCRdb to about 2021). Libraries were constructed by 5' RACE. The data were produced on a NextSeq 500. TCRdb trimmed the raw reads at Q25, called clones with MiXCR and kept productive beta chains. Rows matching on CDR3 protein sequence are summarized as one entry with the most common DNA and genes. The sample includes some 42,000 distinct CDR3 sequences, with 5% to 6.5% observed a single time. The ten most abundant clones make up roughly 7.7% of the sample. The sample in question was whole blood, obtained at baseline. These receptors were collected from an adult who was a healthcare worker with PCR-confirmed SARS-CoV-2 infection or an uninfected control (not recorded which).

This clonotype was picked up a small number of times. This chain connects TRBV7-2 to TRBJ1-5; TRBD1 is a possible D gene (5 bases). Germline values: CDR1 SGHTA, CDR2 FQGNSA. V lost 4 bases, J lost 3 bases, and 10 bases lay in between. The CDR3 consists of 14 residues. CDR3 sequence (DNA): TGTGCCAGCAGCTGGGGGAAGAACAATCAGCCCCAGCATTTT. The encoded protein is CASSWGKNNQPQHF.

In its sample, this clonotype was seen many times. This chain links TRBV12-3 or TRBV12-4 with TRBJ1-3; 8 positions agree with TRBD1. V lost 6 bases and J lost 2; bases outside the gene matches: 6. The CDR3 sequence is 15 residues long. For the CDR3, the DNA is TGTGCCAGCAGGCCAGACAGGGGTCCTGGAAACACCATATATTTT. Protein: CASRPDRGPGNTIYF.

This clonotype was picked up a small number of times. The chain links TRBV12-3 or TRBV12-4 to TRBJ2-5, with 12 bases fitting TRBD2. The J segment lost 2 bases and the V segment lost 3 bases, leaving 4 bases of the junction unmatched. The CDR3 spans 16 residues. This chain's CDR3 is CASSFPGLAGQETQYF. The CDR3 DNA sequence: TGTGCCAGCAGTTTCCCCGGACTAGCGGGGCAAGAGACCCAGTACTTC.

This clonotype is classed as medium-sized. The chain links TRBV6-2 or TRBV6-3 to TRBJ2-6, with D uncertain. Looked up from germline, CDR1 is MNHEY and CDR2 is SVGEGT. There are 15 residues in the CDR3. V shed 6 bases and J shed 3 bases, with 12 bases lying between them. DNA of the CDR3: TGTGCCAGCAGCCAAATAGCAGGTGGGGCCAACGTCCTGACTTTC. Translated: CASSQIAGGANVLTF.

This clonotype was counted many times. The chain combines TRBV25-1 with TRBJ2-7; the D is unclear. The CDR3 runs 11 residues. V lost 2 bases to trimming and J lost 3 bases, with 2 bases between them. Germline V gene lookup returns CDR1 MGHDK and CDR2 SYGVNS. CDR3 DNA: TGTGCCAGCAGTGAAGACTACGAGCAGTACTTC. Protein sequence: CASSEDYEQYF.

This clonotype was seen ten or more times. The V call is TRBV7-2, the J call TRBJ2-1, with unresolved D. This CDR3 is 15 amino acids long. Germline CDR1 is SGHTA and CDR2 is FQGNSA. Trimming took 1 base from V and 3 from J, leaving 10 bases between them. The CDR3 loop is CASSLVYGNYNEQFF. The CDR3 DNA follows: TGTGCCAGCAGCTTAGTATACGGTAACTACAATGAGCAGTTCTTC.

The chain combines TRBV6-1 with TRBJ2-1; 9 bases fit TRBD2. This CDR3 comprises 15 residues. The V gene end was trimmed by 6 bases and the J gene end by 9 bases; junction bases not matched to a gene: 12. Germline V gene sequence: CDR1 MNHNS, CDR2 SASEGT. CDR3 in DNA: TGTGCCAGCAGGGCAATTAGCGGGGGTAACCTTGAGCAGTTCTTC. It encodes CASRAISGGNLEQFF.

This clonotype was found many times. The chain joins TRBV12-3 or TRBV12-4 to TRBJ2-7; D is perhaps TRBD1 (5 bases). V was trimmed by 2 bases and J by 6 bases, leaving 17 bases between them. The CDR3 spans 15 residues. The DNA for the CDR3 is TGTGCCAGCAGTTTAATAGGCAGGGTCGTTGCCGAGCAGTACTTC. This translates into CASSLIGRVVAEQYF.

At least ten counts were recorded for this clonotype. This chain connects TRBV27 to TRBJ1-2, with TRBD1 as a possible D gene (6 bases). The germline V gene has CDR1 MNHEY and CDR2 SMNVEV (reference sequence). There are 18 residues in the CDR3. The V gene lost 4 bases and the J gene lost 5 bases, with 26 bases spanning the gap. The CDR3 region has the DNA TGTGCCAGCAGTTCGTTGACAGACGGACAGCAAAGGGATTATGGCTACACCTTC. Translation gives CASSSLTDGQQRDYGYTF.

This clonotype was seen a few times. The J gene is TRBJ1-5, the V gene TRBV2, with a possible D match to TRBD1 (6 bases). Germline V lookup: CDR1 SNHLY, CDR2 FYNNEI. The V and J ends lost 6 bases and 4 bases respectively, with 13 bases between them. The CDR3 is 14 residues long. CDR3 DNA sequence: TGTGCCAGCAGAGGGGGAGGGGAGAATCAGCCCCAGCATTTT. Translation gives CASRGGGENQPQHF.